Following are 32 T cell receptor beta chains from one sample sequenced in a study of blood T cells in healthy people across ages (dated by TCRdb to between 2014 and 2017). The library was made by 5' RACE. Sequenced using an Illumina HiSeq 2500. A second roughly 6 to 11 cycle PCR used a sample-barcoded 5' primer and a J-beta primer mix. The public reads were reanalyzed by TCRdb: fastp trimming at Q25, MiXCR alignment, in-frame beta chains only. Each entry merges the rows of one CDR3 protein and shows their most common DNA and genes. The sample includes some 1.4 million distinct CDR3 sequences, with about 40% observed a single time. The ten biggest clones cover around 8% of the sample. Sequenced: blood. Every receptor here comes from a woman aged 18-29 years in good health.

The table lists this clonotype with a few counts. The chain combines TRBV3-1 with TRBJ1-2; maybe TRBD1 (6 bases). This CDR3 spans 16 amino acids. CDR1 and CDR2 (germline): LGHDT, YNNKEL (reference sequence). Deletions cut 4 bases from V and 4 bases from J, with 19 bases between. CDR3 residues: CASSRQDSQLTYGYTF. The CDR3 DNA reads TGTGCCAGCAGCCGACAGGATTCCCAACTAACCTATGGCTACACCTTC.

At least ten counts were recorded for this clonotype. The CDR3 sequence: CASSPSGGEQYF. CDR3 nucleotide sequence: TGTGCCAGCAGCCCTTCTGGGGGCGAGCAGTACTTC. The chain joins TRBV7-9 to TRBJ2-7; D may correspond to TRBD1 or TRBD2 (5 bases each). The germline V gene has CDR1 SEHNR and CDR2 FQNEAQ (reference sequence). The CDR3 is 12 amino acids. Trimming took off 5 bases at V and 6 bases at J, with 11 bases between the two ends.

The CDR3 here is CASSFLSGHSYEQYF. The CDR3 DNA sequence: TGCGCCAGCAGCTTTTTAAGCGGGCACTCCTACGAGCAGTACTTC. The rearrangement joins TRBV5-1 to TRBJ2-7, with D perhaps matching TRBD2 (6 bases). V was clipped by 2 bases and J by 0 bases, with 12 bases between them. The CDR3 length is 15 residues. The germline gives CDR1 SGHRS, CDR2 YFSETQ.

This clonotype was recorded a few times. The rearrangement uses TRBV12-3 or TRBV12-4 and TRBJ1-2; D unresolved. The CDR3 runs 13 residues. Trimming pared 6 bases from V and 7 bases from J, leaving 15 bases between. The CDR3 loop reads CASSSPPLTGYTF. CDR3 in DNA: TGTGCCAGCAGCTCTCCACCGTTGACTGGCTACACCTTC.

This chain joins TRBV10-3 and TRBJ2-1, with TRBD2 matching over 9 bases. Germline V gene lookup returns CDR1 ENHRY and CDR2 SYGVKD. The CDR3 totals 13 residues. The junction had 7 bases not matched to a gene; V was cut back by 11 bases and J by 5 bases. The CDR3 nucleotides are TGTGCCGGGCGGACTAGCGAAAACAATGAGCAGTTCTTC. Amino acids: CAGRTSENNEQFF.

The V and J genes are TRBV7-2 and TRBJ2-4; 8 bases line up with TRBD1. The germline CDR1 and CDR2 sequences are SGHTA and FQGNSA. V lost 5 bases, J lost 5 bases, and 11 bases stayed unmatched. This CDR3 region has 16 residues. The CDR3 loop is CASSKRTGSLENIQYF. For the CDR3, the DNA is TGTGCCAGCAGCAAAAGGACAGGGAGCCTCGAAAACATTCAGTACTTC. Combining the CDR3 with reference TRBV7-2 and TRBJ2-4 gives the whole variable domain GAGVSQSPSNKVTEKGKDVELRCDPISGHTALYWYRQSLGQGLEFLIYFQGNSAPDKSGLPSDRFSAERTGGSVSTLTIQRTQQEDSAVYLCASSKRTGSLENIQYFGAGTRLSVL.

V is TRBV6-5 and J is TRBJ1-1, with TRBD1 matching 8 bases. Germline CDR1 reads MNHEY; CDR2 reads SVGAGI. CDR3 size: 14 residues. After removal of 2 bases from V and 7 bases from J, the junction contained 6 bases not matched to a gene. The CDR3 nucleotides read TGTGCCAGCAGTTACCGGCAGGGGGCTGTTGAAGCTTTCTTT. Its protein is CASSYRQGAVEAFF.

The chain uses TRBV6-2 or TRBV6-3 and TRBJ2-7, with D maybe TRBD2 (6 bases). CDR1 is MNHEY, CDR2 SVGEGT, per germline. Trimming removed 10 bases at V and 5 bases at J, with 21 bases between. The CDR3 runs 14 residues. CDR3 protein: CATVRAEGPDEQYF. CDR3 nucleotides: TGTGCCACCGTTAGGGCGGAGGGACCGGACGAGCAGTACTTC.

The sample holds a few counts of this clonotype. The genes are TRBV20-1 and TRBJ2-3; D call uncertain. V was cut by 3 bases and J by 0 bases, with 7 bases left in between. There are 13 residues in the CDR3. Germline-derived CDR1 and CDR2 are DFQATT and SNEGSKA (reference sequence). The CDR3, as DNA: TGCAGTGCTAGGTCCGAGAGCACAGATACGCAGTATTTT. Its translation is CSARSESTDTQYF.

The rearrangement uses TRBV5-6 and TRBJ2-3; 7 bases are shared with TRBD2. This CDR3 is built from 14 residues. Trimming took 6 bases from V and 2 from J; bases not matched to a gene: 6. CDR1 and CDR2 (germline): SGHDT, YYEEEE. CDR3 amino acids: CASTTAGTTDTQYF. The DNA of the CDR3 is TGTGCCAGCACCACAGCGGGGACCACAGATACGCAGTATTTT. Based on the CDR3 plus reference TRBV5-6 and TRBJ2-3, the full variable domain is DAGVTQSPTHLIKTRGQQVTLRCSPKSGHDTVSWYQQALGQGPQFIFQYYEEEERQRGNFPDRFSGHQFPNYSSELNVNALLLGDSALYLCASTTAGTTDTQYFGPGTRLTVL.

The V gene is TRBV20-1, the J gene TRBJ2-5; 9 bases fit TRBD2. The closer fit of TRBJ2-7 to the DNA end suggests the J call may be wrong. Germline V gives CDR1 DFQATT, CDR2 SNEGSKA (reference sequence). CDR3 length equals 13 residues. This chain's CDR3 is CSAPRGGGYEQYF. The CDR3 DNA reads as TGCAGTGCCCCCCGCGGGGGGGGGTACGAGCAGTACTTC.

This clonotype was seen a few times. This chain connects TRBV7-2 to TRBJ1-1, with D unresolved. This CDR3 contains 12 residues. The V gene's germline CDR1 is SGHTA and CDR2 FQGNSA. Trimming cost V 2 bases and J 6 bases, with 7 bases left between them. CDR3: CASSLNGPEAFF. The CDR3 DNA reads as TGTGCCAGCAGCTTAAACGGGCCTGAAGCTTTCTTT.

The gene calls are TRBV5-1 and TRBJ2-5, with 11 bases that match TRBD2. The length of the CDR3 is 16 residues. Germline V lookup: CDR1 SGHRS, CDR2 YFSETQ. Trimming at V came to 4 bases and at J to 13 bases, leaving 18 bases not matched to a gene. The CDR3 bases are TGCGCCAGCAGCGTATCACTAGCGGGAGCCTACAATGAGCTGTACTTC. It encodes CASSVSLAGAYNELYF.

This clonotype was seen once. The chain joins TRBV5-1 to TRBJ2-7, with a weak D call TRBD1 (8 bases). Trimming pared 2 bases from V and 0 bases from J, leaving 15 bases between. Germline CDR1 is SGHRS and CDR2 is YFSETQ. The CDR3 consists of 16 residues. CDR3 loop: CASSLATGGDSYEQYF. Here the CDR3 DNA reads TGCGCCAGCAGCTTAGCCACAGGGGGGGACTCCTACGAGCAGTACTTC.

This chain connects TRBV18 to TRBJ2-2, with 11 bases identical to TRBD2. The germline CDR1 and CDR2 sequences are KGHSH and LQKENI. V lost 5 bases and J lost 1; bases outside the gene matches: 3. The CDR3 totals 16 residues. The CDR3 DNA follows: TGTGCCAGCTCAGTCACTAGCGGGAGGAACACCGGGGAGCTGTTTTTT. It codes for CASSVTSGRNTGELFF.

This clonotype was observed a handful of times. The chain employs TRBV4-1 and TRBJ1-2; TRBD1 matches 9 bases. V trimming: 1 base; J trimming: 1 base; junction bases outside the gene matches: 4. CDR1 MGHRA and CDR2 YSYEKL come from the germline V gene. The CDR3 contains 16 residues. CDR3 nucleotides: TGCGCCAGCAGCCAAGGGGACAGGGATATTAACTATGGCTACACCTTC. As protein: CASSQGDRDINYGYTF.

Points on this clonotype: The junction differs from germline at one of its ends, possibly a read error. The chain employs TRBV12-3 or TRBV12-4 and TRBJ2-3, with 12 bases lining up with TRBD2. The CDR3 is made up of 15 amino acids. The DNA for the CDR3 is TGTGCCTGCAGGAAACTAGCGGGGGGTACAGATACGCAGTATTTT. As protein: CACRKLAGGTDTQYF.

The gene calls are TRBV10-3 and TRBJ2-7; tentative D call: TRBD1 (6 bases). The CDR3 totals 15 residues. With 2 bases removed from V and 3 bases from J, the gap between germline ends came to 14 bases. The V gene's germline CDR1 is ENHRY and CDR2 SYGVKD. CDR3 in DNA: TGTGCCATCAGTGAGCCCAGGACAGCCCACTACGAGCAGTACTTC. This sequence encodes CAISEPRTAHYEQYF.

This clonotype showed up just a few times. This chain connects TRBV11-2 to TRBJ2-7; D is unclear. Germline-derived CDR1 and CDR2 are SGHAT and FQNNGV. The CDR3 extends over 14 amino acids. Trimming cost V 5 bases and J 3 bases, with 14 bases left between them. CDR3 sequence reads: CASSPPMKDYEQYF. For the CDR3, the DNA is TGTGCCAGCAGCCCCCCTATGAAAGACTACGAGCAGTACTTC.

This clonotype was seen only once. One junction end does not reproduce the germline sequence, and a read error may be involved. This chain uses TRBV7-2 with TRBJ2-5; no definite D call. The germline CDR1 and CDR2 sequences are SGHTA and FQGNSA. This CDR3 is 14 amino acids long. The chain's CDR3 is CACSLVSLEETQYF. CDR3 bases: TGTGCCTGCAGCTTAGTCTCTCTAGAAGAGACCCAGTACTTC.

This clonotype has only one observation. V gene TRBV7-2 combines with J gene TRBJ2-1, with a weak D call TRBD2 (5 bases). Between the trimmed V and J ends, which lost 5 bases and 7 bases, there was a span of 18 bases. Germline V lookup: CDR1 SGHTA, CDR2 FQGNSA. The length of the CDR3 is 15 residues. For the CDR3, the DNA is TGTGCCAGCAGCCCTCGAGGACCCTCGGGAAATGAGCAGTTCTTC. This sequence encodes CASSPRGPSGNEQFF. Variable domain in full (rest from reference TRBV7-2 and TRBJ2-1): GAGVSQSPSNKVTEKGKDVELRCDPISGHTALYWYRQSLGQGLEFLIYFQGNSAPDKSGLPSDRFSAERTGGSVSTLTIQRTQQEDSAVYLCASSPRGPSGNEQFFGPGTRLTVL.

This rearrangement joins TRBV4-1 to TRBJ2-1, with D perhaps being TRBD1 or TRBD2 (6 bases each). In germline, CDR1 is MGHRA, CDR2 YSYEKL. The CDR3 length is 16 residues. V was trimmed by 2 bases and J by 0 bases, leaving 11 bases between them. CDR3 protein: CASSQTRGASYNEQFF. In DNA, the CDR3 is TGCGCCAGCAGCCAAACAAGGGGGGCCTCCTACAATGAGCAGTTCTTC.

The chain combines TRBV6-8 with TRBJ2-7; D perhaps matches TRBD2 (6 bases). Germline CDR1 and CDR2: MNHGY and SAAAGT. The CDR3 runs to 16 residues. Trimming stripped 6 bases from V and 0 bases from J, with 18 bases between. The CDR3 DNA reads as TGTGCCAGCAGCTGGCGGGGAGGCGGCAGCTCCTACGAGCAGTACTTC. Translation: CASSWRGGGSSYEQYF.

The chain couples TRBV20-1 to TRBJ2-3, with a possible D match to TRBD2 (6 bases). The CDR3 has 14 amino acids. The germline V and J ends were trimmed by 3 bases and 4 bases, with 14 bases remaining between them. The germline V gene encodes CDR1 DFQATT and CDR2 SNEGSKA (reference sequence). The CDR3 DNA reads as TGCAGTGCTAGTGAGGACTATCGCCCAGATACGCAGTATTTT. Translation gives CSASEDYRPDTQYF.

In its sample, this clonotype was seen many times. This sequence joins TRBV4-1 and TRBJ2-1, with D tentatively TRBD2 (6 bases). CDR1 and CDR2 (germline): MGHRA, YSYEKL. Between the trimmed V and J ends, which lost 4 bases and 0 bases, there was a span of 19 bases. This CDR3 region has 18 residues. The CDR3 here is CASSPGVADPSSYNEQFF. The DNA of the CDR3 is TGCGCCAGCAGCCCCGGAGTAGCGGACCCGAGCTCCTACAATGAGCAGTTCTTC.

The CDR3 loop is CASIHSPPRYTF. CDR3 nucleotides: TGTGCCAGCATTCATAGCCCCCCTCGCTACACCTTC. J is TRBJ1-2 and V is TRBV6-1; D is undetermined. This CDR3 has 12 residues. Deletions cut 7 bases from V and 9 bases from J, with 15 bases between. CDR1 and CDR2 from the germline V gene are MNHNS and SASEGT.

For this clonotype: Relative to the germline gene, one junction end is altered; a read error may explain this. V usage is TRBV12-3 or TRBV12-4 and J usage is TRBJ2-3; a possible D gene is TRBD1 (6 bases). This CDR3 comprises 15 residues. The chain's CDR3 is CASSLAGASTDTRYF. Here the CDR3 DNA reads TGTGCCAGCAGTTTAGCGGGGGCGAGCACAGATACGCGGTATTTT.

The rearrangement joins TRBV11-2 to TRBJ2-3; D uncertain. The CDR3 length is 15 residues. Per germline, CDR1 SGHAT and CDR2 FQNNGV. Between the trimmed V and J ends, which lost 1 base and 2 bases, there was a span of 10 bases. CDR3 protein: CASSLAWSNTDTQYF. CDR3 DNA: TGTGCCAGCAGCTTAGCTTGGAGTAACACAGATACGCAGTATTTT.

This chain uses TRBV25-1 with TRBJ2-7; 9 nucleotides line up with TRBD1. Germline CDR1 MGHDK, CDR2 SYGVNS. V gave up 4 bases and J gave up 4 bases; unmatched junction bases: 8. This CDR3 contains 15 residues. The CDR3 protein is CASSARDRVGYEQYF. The CDR3 DNA follows: TGTGCCAGCAGTGCCCGGGACAGGGTAGGTTACGAGCAGTACTTC.

The table lists this clonotype with a few counts. The CDR3 sequence: CSAGTGTSGIALTYEQYF. In DNA form, the CDR3 reads TGCAGTGCTGGAACCGGGACTAGCGGGATAGCCCTCACCTACGAGCAGTACTTC. This sequence joins TRBV20-1 and TRBJ2-7, with 13 nucleotides matching TRBD2. Germline V gives CDR1 DFQATT, CDR2 SNEGSKA (reference sequence). V gave up 5 bases and J gave up 2 bases; unmatched junction bases: 15. CDR3 length equals 18 residues.

The chain combines TRBV7-2 with TRBJ2-4; 8 nucleotides align to TRBD1. Losses at the gene ends were 5 bases for V and 9 bases for J; bases not matched to a gene: 12. Germline values: CDR1 SGHTA, CDR2 FQGNSA. CDR3 length equals 15 residues. CDR3: CASSLSTRTGSIQYF. CDR3 nucleotide sequence: TGTGCCAGCAGCCTAAGCACTCGGACAGGGAGCATTCAGTACTTC.

The rearrangement links TRBV7-3 to TRBJ2-3, with TRBD2 matching over 8 bases. The CDR3 is 15 amino acids. With V trimmed by 3 bases and J by 6 bases, 8 bases remained unmatched. The germline CDR1 and CDR2 sequences are SGHTA and FQGTGA. Here the CDR3 reads CASSFGSGVRDTQYF. DNA of the CDR3: TGTGCCAGCAGCTTTGGTAGCGGGGTCCGTGATACGCAGTATTTT. The whole variable domain, filled in from reference TRBV7-3 and TRBJ2-3, reads GAGVSQTPSNKVTEKGKYVELRCDPISGHTALYWYRQSLGQGPEFLIYFQGTGAADDSGLPNDRFFAVRPEGSVSTLKIQRTERGDSAVYLCASSFGSGVRDTQYFGPGTRLTVL.